This T cell receptor (beta chain) comes out of a study of OX40 agonist ivuxolimab in advanced cancers. Regarding the study in general: Ivuxolimab was a fully human IgG2 agonistic monoclonal antibody targeting the costimulatory receptor OX40 (CD134). The paper covers the monotherapy dose-escalation part of the phase I ivuxolimab trial, which included N ≈ 54 patients. Intravenous ivuxolimab was administered to patients every 2 weeks at six dose levels: 0.01, 0.1, 0.3, 1.5, 3 and 10 mg/kg. In the dose-escalation cohort, 82.7% of patients were male, and the mean age was around 60 years, with a range of roughly 20 to 79. Of the roughly 51 patients in dose escalation, about 20 had hepatocellular carcinoma, about 15 had melanoma, 9 had renal cell carcinoma and 9 had head and neck cancer. The purpose of peripheral TCRbeta sequencing was to test whether ivuxolimab changed TCR sequence diversity and led to clonal T-cell expansion. Prior anti-PD-1, anti-PD-L1 or anti-CTLA-4 therapy was permitted, and checkpoint inhibitors had been received by about 44% of dose-escalation patients. Partial responses were achieved by three dose-escalation patients, of whom one had hepatocellular carcinoma and two had cutaneous melanoma. Overall results and qualifications from the work: Antigen specificity was not determined for the clonally expanded peripheral T cells. In the 0.1-3.0 mg/kg groups, partial responders were among the patients with the lowest normalized peripheral clonal expansion, particularly in CD8+ T cells. At doses from 0.1 to 3.0 mg/kg, clonal expansion was seen in both CD4+ and CD8+ blood T cells between baseline and week 6. Low levels of normalized T-cell clonal expansion were also seen in some nonresponding patients. On average, CD8+ T cells showed more expanded clones than CD4+ T cells after ivuxolimab.

With respect to this clone: This receptor's antigen is unknown. Qualities for individual bases were not recorded, and no much larger clone is one base off.

For CDR1 and CDR2, the germline V gene (reference sequence) lists SGHNT and YYREEE. The CDR3 sequence holds 11 residues, the cysteine and phenylalanine included. Kept here is only the CDR3 DNA, which spans 33 bases and is read in frame from base 1. The V end loses 0 bases and the J end loses 6 bases, and a stretch of 4 bases separates them. The trial excluded patients who had a history of autoimmune disease or who were on systemic immunosuppression. Peripheral blood for TCR sequencing was collected from all dose cohorts at baseline, on cycle 4 day 1, and on cycle 7 day 1. The samples were taken from a phase I, first-in-human, multicenter, open-label dose-escalation trial of ivuxolimab. Adults with locally advanced or metastatic melanoma, renal cell, hepatocellular, or head and neck squamous cell carcinoma were enrolled in the trial. Before TCR sequencing, CD4+ and CD8+ T cells were separately sorted from peripheral blood.

Genomic DNA was isolated from the sorted cells so that the TCRbeta CDR3 region could be sequenced. The immunoSEQ Assay was used for sequencing of TCRbeta CDR3 regions. The immuneACCESS repertoire file appears here via TCRdb, limited to in-frame rearrangements. These files lack a portion of the clones; in checked studies, under half of the deficit traces to unresolved V genes, and the cause of the others is not known. The sample records 45,000 to 50,000 clones, approximately 90% of which are singletons. Together, the top ten hold approximately 18% of the sample. This clonotype originated in an adult with an advanced solid tumor such as melanoma, head and neck, liver or kidney cancer. Recombination connected TRBV5-4 to TRBJ2-7; the D gene cannot be resolved reliably. The specimen was CD4+ or CD8+ T cells sorted from blood, collected in a trial of the OX40 agonist ivuxolimab. In nucleotides, the sequence is TGTGCCAGCAGCTTGGGGGGCGAGCAGTACTTC. Its protein product is CASSLGGEQYF.